What follows describes a single T cell receptor beta chain. The sample comes from a study of OX40 agonist ivuxolimab in advanced cancers. Study at large: Patients were treated with ivuxolimab, an agonistic anti-OX40 (CD134) antibody. Dose-escalation patients' cancers were hepatocellular carcinoma, melanoma, renal cell or head and neck cancer.

Some clones are missing from TCRdb's copy, which holds only in-frame ones; the method was immunoSEQ multiplex PCR. The sample holds 39,000 or so clones, more than 70% seen once. CDR3 size: 15 residues. The V segment lost 6 bases and the J segment 11 bases; nucleotides outside the gene matches: 14. CDR1 MNHEY and CDR2 SVGAGI come from the germline V gene. Autoimmune disease history or systemic immunosuppression barred patients. The timepoints at which blood was sampled were baseline, cycle 4 day 1, and cycle 7 day 1. Material: CD4+ or CD8+ T cells sorted from blood, obtained in a trial of the OX40 agonist ivuxolimab. The source is an adult with an advanced solid tumor such as melanoma, head and neck, liver or kidney cancer. The rearrangement uses TRBV6-5 and TRBJ1-1, with 11 bases that match TRBD1. The CDR3 loop reads CASRPRRTGGARAFF. Here the CDR3 DNA reads TGTGCCAGCAGACCCCGACGGACAGGGGGCGCTCGGGCTTTCTTT.